The clone carrying this T cell receptor (beta chain) occurred once. Relative to the germline gene, one junction end is altered; a read error may explain this. Construction of the TCR beta libraries employed iRepertoire HTBI primers in conjunction with Arm-PCR of CDR3 regions. MiXCR was run by TCRdb on the multiplex PCR reads, yielding one entry per CDR3 protein. The sample includes almost 350,000 distinct CDR3 sequences, 15% to 20% of them seen just once. CDR3 length equals 15 residues. The germline CDR1 and CDR2 sequences are SGHRS and YFSETQ. This record comes from a study of regulatory T cells in long-lasting Graves disease. The time point is: persistent/refractory GD, antithyroid drugs over 5 years with positive TRAb. From RNA extracted from PBMCs, the TCR library was made.

This TCR was recovered from a female donor with Graves disease. J is TRBJ1-1 and V is TRBV5-1; D uncertain. The sequences come from peripheral blood mononuclear cells (PBMCs), collected when the disease was refractory, from a patient treated with antithyroid drugs. CDR3 protein: CAGSLVGDFNTEAFF. CDR3 coding DNA: TGCGCCGGCAGCTTGGTTGGTGACTTTAACACTGAAGCTTTCTTT.